Listed here are 2 T cell receptor beta chains from one sample, sequenced in a study of blood T cell repertoires in COVID-19 (dated by TCRdb to 2020 to 2022). The library was obtained by the immunoSEQ multiplex PCR assay. What TCRdb holds here is the immuneACCESS table cut down to in-frame rearrangements. Part of the clones is not present; checked against another copy, under half of the missing clones reflect an unresolved V gene, and the others are unexplained. This sample is represented by 180,000 or so clones; 75% to 90% of them were singletons. The top ten clones comprise roughly 8% of the sample. Sequencing was performed on peripheral blood. These receptors originate from a woman aged 55 to 70 with acute or convalescent COVID-19.

The chain employs TRBV10-2 and TRBJ2-7, with TRBD2 matching over 8 bases. V lost 9 bases to trimming and J lost 7 bases; unmatched junction nucleotides: 8. From germline, CDR1 is WSHSY and CDR2 SAAADI. The CDR3 sequence is 12 residues long. CDR3 nucleotides: TGCGCCAGTACAGACTTAGCGGGAGAGCAGTACTTC. Its translation is CASTDLAGEQYF.

This chain links TRBV9 with TRBJ1-3, with D hard to call. Per germline, CDR1 SGDLS and CDR2 YYNGEE. V dropped 2 bases and J dropped 4 bases, with 10 bases sitting between them. The CDR3 is 14 residues long. In DNA form, the CDR3 reads TGTGCCAGCAGCGTTGGAGGTTACGGAAACACCATATATTTT. Amino acid sequence: CASSVGGYGNTIYF.